These T cell receptor beta chains were read from a single sample in a study of spatial heterogeneity in lung cancer. TCRdb reprocessed the 5' RACE reads via MiXCR and lists one record per CDR3 protein. The table records 100,000 to 110,000 distinct CDR3 sequences, 4.4% of them present only once. The sample was lung tumor tissue, taken at surgery. The receptors shown here come from a male donor with early-stage non-small cell lung cancer. Each CDR3 is given with its conserved first and last residue. Each record gives: J gene, V gene, D gene, clone size, CDR3 protein, CDR3 DNA. The D gene is left open where the match is weak. A row's size may be missing; if present it is once, few, many or a size class.

j_gene: TRBJ2-5; v_gene: TRBV20-1; d_gene: .; abundance: many; CDR3aa: CSARDGWAGSQETQYF; CDR3nt: TGCAGTGCTAGAGATGGTTGGGCTGGCAGCCAAGAGACCCAGTACTTC
j_gene: TRBJ2-1; v_gene: TRBV11-2; d_gene: .; abundance: many; CDR3aa: CASSLLSANSYNEQFF; CDR3nt: TGTGCCAGCAGCTTATTATCGGCAAACTCCTACAATGAGCAGTTCTTC
j_gene: TRBJ2-7; v_gene: TRBV4-1; d_gene: .; abundance: .; CDR3aa: CASSQPGTRKEQYF; CDR3nt: TGCGCCAGCAGCCAACCTGGGACACGGAAGGAACAGTACTTC
j_gene: TRBJ2-7; v_gene: TRBV10-3; d_gene: .; abundance: many; CDR3aa: CAISEDRLYEQYF; CDR3nt: TGTGCCATCAGTGAGGACAGACTCTACGAGCAGTACTTC
j_gene: TRBJ2-3; v_gene: TRBV2; d_gene: .; abundance: many; CDR3aa: CASSVRVFTDTQYF; CDR3nt: TGTGCCAGCAGTGTTCGGGTGTTCACAGATACGCAGTATTTT
j_gene: TRBJ1-6; v_gene: TRBV28; d_gene: .; abundance: many; CDR3aa: CASILGSSYNSPLHF; CDR3nt: TGTGCCAGCATCCTTGGGAGTTCCTATAATTCACCCCTCCACTTT
j_gene: TRBJ2-1; v_gene: TRBV12-3/TRBV12-4; d_gene: .; abundance: many; CDR3aa: CASSTGTNNEQFF; CDR3nt: TGTGCCAGCAGCACCGGGACAAACAATGAGCAGTTCTTC
j_gene: TRBJ2-3; v_gene: TRBV7-2; d_gene: TRBD1; abundance: many; CDR3aa: CASSLVPGTGTDTQYF; CDR3nt: TGTGCCAGCAGCTTAGTTCCCGGGACAGGCACAGATACGCAGTATTTT
j_gene: TRBJ2-5; v_gene: TRBV27; d_gene: .; abundance: many; CDR3aa: CASSGAGETQYF; CDR3nt: TGTGCCAGCAGTGGGGCTGGAGAGACCCAGTACTTC
j_gene: TRBJ2-3; v_gene: TRBV29-1; d_gene: .; abundance: many; CDR3aa: CSVAGLLTDTQYF; CDR3nt: TGCAGCGTTGCAGGACTACTCACAGATACGCAGTATTTT
j_gene: TRBJ2-3; v_gene: TRBV7-9; d_gene: .; abundance: many; CDR3aa: CASSSPWNTPYTQYF; CDR3nt: TGTGCCAGCAGCTCACCTTGGAACACACCTTATACGCAGTATTTT
j_gene: TRBJ2-2; v_gene: TRBV7-6; d_gene: .; abundance: many; CDR3aa: CASNLGQGTGELFF; CDR3nt: TGTGCCAGCAACCTAGGCCAGGGTACCGGGGAGCTGTTTTTT
j_gene: TRBJ2-5; v_gene: TRBV28; d_gene: TRBD1; abundance: many; CDR3aa: CASRMQGVETQYF; CDR3nt: TGTGCCAGCAGAATGCAGGGGGTTGAGACCCAGTACTTC
j_gene: TRBJ1-4; v_gene: TRBV5-6; d_gene: .; abundance: many; CDR3aa: CASSLGAVNDEKLFF; CDR3nt: TGTGCCAGCAGCTTGGGGGCAGTAAATGATGAAAAACTGTTTTTT
j_gene: TRBJ1-5; v_gene: TRBV2; d_gene: .; abundance: many; CDR3aa: CASSVGRSNQPQHF; CDR3nt: TGTGCCAGCAGTGTAGGACGTAGCAATCAGCCCCAGCATTTT
j_gene: TRBJ2-5; v_gene: TRBV29-1; d_gene: .; abundance: many; CDR3aa: CSVEKRNQNQETQYF; CDR3nt: TGCAGCGTCGAGAAGCGTAACCAAAATCAAGAGACCCAGTACTTC
j_gene: TRBJ2-5; v_gene: TRBV7-6; d_gene: .; abundance: .; CDR3aa: CASSLASKTQYF; CDR3nt: TGTGCCAGCAGCTTAGCTAGCAAGACCCAGTACTTC
j_gene: TRBJ2-5; v_gene: TRBV5-4; d_gene: .; abundance: few; CDR3aa: CASSRDGDLKGETQYF; CDR3nt: TGTGCCAGCAGCCGAGATGGGGACCTGAAAGGAGAGACCCAGTACTTC
j_gene: TRBJ2-3; v_gene: TRBV29-1; d_gene: TRBD2; abundance: few; CDR3aa: CSVLLANTDTQYF; CDR3nt: TGCAGCGTTCTACTAGCGAACACAGATACGCAGTATTTT
j_gene: TRBJ2-1; v_gene: TRBV4-1; d_gene: .; abundance: many; CDR3aa: CASSQVLGKRVEQFF; CDR3nt: TGCGCCAGCAGCCAAGTTCTGGGGAAAAGGGTTGAGCAGTTCTTC
j_gene: TRBJ2-7; v_gene: TRBV28; d_gene: TRBD2; abundance: many; CDR3aa: CASRSSGRPEQYF; CDR3nt: TGTGCCAGCAGGAGTAGCGGGAGGCCGGAGCAGTACTTC
j_gene: TRBJ1-1; v_gene: TRBV28; d_gene: .; abundance: few; CDR3aa: CASSGRALGTEAFF; CDR3nt: TGTGCCAGCAGTGGAAGGGCGCTGGGCACTGAAGCTTTCTTT
j_gene: TRBJ2-1; v_gene: TRBV29-1; d_gene: .; abundance: many; CDR3aa: CSVAAGSYNEQFF; CDR3nt: TGCAGCGTTGCGGCGGGCTCCTACAATGAGCAGTTCTTC
j_gene: TRBJ2-1; v_gene: TRBV20-1; d_gene: TRBD2; abundance: many; CDR3aa: CSAATSGRARDNEQFF; CDR3nt: TGCAGTGCGGCGACTAGCGGGAGGGCGCGAGACAATGAGCAGTTCTTC
j_gene: TRBJ2-1; v_gene: TRBV6-1; d_gene: TRBD2; abundance: many; CDR3aa: CASKSGNYNEQFF; CDR3nt: TGTGCCAGCAAGAGCGGGAATTACAATGAGCAGTTCTTC
j_gene: TRBJ2-3; v_gene: TRBV5-1; d_gene: .; abundance: .; CDR3aa: CASSRDEPTDTQYF; CDR3nt: TGCGCCAGCAGTCGTGACGAACCCACAGATACGCAGTATTTT
j_gene: TRBJ2-3; v_gene: TRBV11-1; d_gene: .; abundance: many; CDR3aa: CASSLNWPVPDTQYF; CDR3nt: TGTGCCAGCAGCTTAAATTGGCCAGTCCCAGATACGCAGTATTTT
j_gene: TRBJ2-3; v_gene: TRBV6-2/TRBV6-3; d_gene: TRBD2; abundance: .; CDR3aa: CASSYGLAGNTDTQYF; CDR3nt: TGTGCCAGCAGTTACGGACTAGCGGGAAACACAGATACGCAGTATTTT
j_gene: TRBJ2-3; v_gene: TRBV9; d_gene: TRBD2; abundance: many; CDR3aa: CASSGIAGGVTDTQYF; CDR3nt: TGTGCCAGCAGCGGAATAGCGGGAGGAGTCACAGATACGCAGTATTTT
j_gene: TRBJ1-6; v_gene: TRBV29-1; d_gene: TRBD1; abundance: many; CDR3aa: CSVGTGKGSPLHF; CDR3nt: TGCAGCGTGGGGACAGGGAAGGGTTCACCCCTCCACTTT
j_gene: TRBJ2-1; v_gene: TRBV28; d_gene: TRBD2; abundance: many; CDR3aa: CASSLFGGRGYNEQFF; CDR3nt: TGTGCCAGCAGTTTATTCGGCGGGAGGGGGTACAATGAGCAGTTCTTC
j_gene: TRBJ1-2; v_gene: TRBV20-1; d_gene: .; abundance: many; CDR3aa: CSARNRAISGYTF; CDR3nt: TGCAGTGCTAGGAACCGGGCTATCTCTGGCTACACCTTC
j_gene: TRBJ2-3; v_gene: TRBV15; d_gene: .; abundance: many; CDR3aa: CATSRDRSGRDGTDTQYF; CDR3nt: TGTGCCACCAGCAGAGATCGGTCCGGTCGCGACGGCACAGATACGCAGTATTTT
j_gene: TRBJ2-2; v_gene: TRBV27; d_gene: .; abundance: many; CDR3aa: CASSPGTLTGELFF; CDR3nt: TGTGCCAGCAGCCCGGGGACCTTAACCGGGGAGCTGTTTTTT
j_gene: TRBJ2-7; v_gene: TRBV3-1; d_gene: .; abundance: .; CDR3aa: CASSQGRRADEQYF; CDR3nt: TGTGCCAGCAGCCAAGGCCGGCGGGCGGACGAGCAGTACTTC
j_gene: TRBJ2-3; v_gene: TRBV2; d_gene: .; abundance: .; CDR3aa: CASSETLGTSDTQYF; CDR3nt: TGTGCCAGCAGTGAAACCCTGGGCACCTCAGATACGCAGTATTTT
j_gene: TRBJ1-3; v_gene: TRBV4-1; d_gene: .; abundance: many; CDR3aa: CASSPKNRDGSGNTIYF; CDR3nt: TGCGCCAGCAGCCCCAAGAACAGGGACGGGTCTGGAAACACCATATATTTT
j_gene: TRBJ1-4; v_gene: TRBV12-3/TRBV12-4; d_gene: .; abundance: many; CDR3aa: CASSRLLDPEKLFF; CDR3nt: TGTGCCAGCAGTCGATTGCTGGACCCTGAAAAACTGTTTTTT
j_gene: TRBJ2-7; v_gene: TRBV28; d_gene: TRBD2; abundance: many; CDR3aa: CASSLRRLGLAGVREQYF; CDR3nt: TGTGCCAGCAGTTTACGAAGATTGGGACTAGCGGGAGTGAGGGAGCAGTACTTC
j_gene: TRBJ1-4; v_gene: TRBV28; d_gene: TRBD1; abundance: many; CDR3aa: CASSSPGTGHGEKLFF; CDR3nt: TGTGCCAGCAGTTCCCCCGGGACAGGTCACGGGGAAAAACTGTTTTTT
j_gene: TRBJ2-3; v_gene: TRBV5-1; d_gene: .; abundance: many; CDR3aa: CASSVEGRTDTQYF; CDR3nt: TGCGCCAGCAGCGTGGAGGGTCGCACAGATACGCAGTATTTT
j_gene: TRBJ2-5; v_gene: TRBV15; d_gene: TRBD1; abundance: .; CDR3aa: CATSPGQAIQETQYF; CDR3nt: TGTGCCACCAGCCCCGGACAGGCGATCCAAGAGACCCAGTACTTC
j_gene: TRBJ1-2; v_gene: TRBV20-1; d_gene: .; abundance: many; CDR3aa: CSASGGYGYTF; CDR3nt: TGCAGTGCTAGTGGGGGGTATGGCTACACCTTC
j_gene: TRBJ2-1; v_gene: TRBV7-8; d_gene: TRBD2; abundance: many; CDR3aa: CASSLMVGGPFNEQFF; CDR3nt: TGTGCCAGCAGCTTGATGGTGGGAGGGCCTTTCAATGAGCAGTTCTTC
j_gene: TRBJ2-3; v_gene: TRBV7-9; d_gene: TRBD2; abundance: many; CDR3aa: CASSCLGLAVQLSTDTQYF; CDR3nt: TGTGCCAGCAGCTGTTTGGGACTAGCGGTTCAGCTAAGCACAGATACGCAGTATTTT
j_gene: TRBJ2-1; v_gene: TRBV5-1; d_gene: TRBD2; abundance: few; CDR3aa: CASSLGTSEVGEQFF; CDR3nt: TGCGCCAGCAGCTTGGGGACTAGCGAGGTCGGTGAGCAGTTCTTC
j_gene: TRBJ2-7; v_gene: TRBV5-1; d_gene: .; abundance: many; CDR3aa: CASSLETPYEQYF; CDR3nt: TGCGCCAGCTCCTTGGAGACACCCTACGAGCAGTACTTC
j_gene: TRBJ2-2; v_gene: TRBV6-2/TRBV6-3; d_gene: TRBD2; abundance: many; CDR3aa: CASSYGLAGRTGELFF; CDR3nt: TGTGCCAGCAGTTACGGGTTAGCGGGACGAACCGGGGAGCTGTTTTTT
j_gene: TRBJ1-2; v_gene: TRBV4-1; d_gene: .; abundance: many; CDR3aa: CASSQLPRGGRNYGYTF; CDR3nt: TGCGCCAGCAGCCAATTACCGCGAGGGGGTAGGAACTATGGCTACACCTTC
j_gene: TRBJ2-1; v_gene: TRBV27; d_gene: .; abundance: .; CDR3aa: CASSLWGEQFF; CDR3nt: TGTGCCAGCAGCTTATGGGGTGAGCAGTTCTTC